Given below is one TCR beta chain in context. Its antigen is undetermined. Sequence at one end of the junction differs from germline and may be a read error. The data are from a study of OX40 agonist ivuxolimab in advanced cancers. The wider study: Ivuxolimab, an agonistic anti-OX40 (CD134) antibody, was given to patients. The patients received ivuxolimab by intravenous route every 2 weeks at 0.01 to 10 mg/kg.

CDR3 length equals 17 residues. Germline assignment: CDR1 MDHEN and CDR2 SYDVKM. Using immunoSEQ multiplex PCR, the repertoire was profiled, and TCRdb retains in-frame clones only, with some absent. The sample consists of under 80,000 clones, approximately 81% of them appearing once. Overall study results and limits: The specificity for antigen of the expanded peripheral T cells was not determined. With doses of 0.1 to 3.0 mg/kg, CD4+ and CD8+ blood T cells had undergone clonal expansion by week 6.

V gene TRBV28 combines with J gene TRBJ2-7; 10 bases are shared with TRBD1. Sample: CD4+ or CD8+ T cells sorted from blood, taken in a trial of the OX40 agonist ivuxolimab. The sequence was collected from an adult with an advanced solid tumor such as melanoma, head and neck, liver or kidney cancer. CDR3 coding DNA: TGTGCCAGCAGTTCGACAGGGGGCTGGGGGGGTTCCTCCGAGCAGTACTTC. Its translation is CASSSTGGWGGSSEQYF. Combining the CDR3 with reference TRBV28 and TRBJ2-7 gives the whole variable domain DVKVTQSSRYLVKRTGEKVFLECVQDMDHENMFWYRQDPGLGLRLIYFSYDVKMKEKGDIPEGYSVSREKKERFSLILESASTNQTSMYLCASSSTGGWGGSSEQYFGPGTRLTVT.